The TCR beta chain described here comes from a study of shared clonotypes between healthy human individuals (TCRdb year 2020). Context from the whole study: Two women and a few men aged 18 to 49 years were included in the cohort. Each donor's leukapheresis produced roughly between roughly 0.85 and 9.5 billion PBMCs. Libraries were prepared and TCR repertoires were sequenced by different laboratories using diverse techniques, in order to increase sequencing depth and limit assay-specific biases. For each donor, CD4 naive and CD4 memory were each given three plates, CD8 naive was given two plates, and CD8 memory was given one plate. The study deeply sequenced blood TCR repertoires of 5 or 6 healthy adults to estimate repertoire size and the extent of clonotype sharing between individuals.

The donors were healthy, HIV-negative adults with no recently reported acute infections or vaccinations. Only Caucasian adults living in Nashville, Tennessee, USA were represented among the donors. Magnetic negative selection was used to enrich CD4+ T cells, after which naive cells were positively selected on CD45RA and the negative fraction became the memory subset. Blood was collected by leukapheresis, and PBMCs were isolated by Ficoll-Histopaque density gradient centrifugation and then cryopreserved in liquid nitrogen vapor phase. Analytical flow cytometry was used to check the purity and quantity of each magnetically sorted T cell population. Genomic DNA was isolated from every sorted fraction and measured by UV absorbance on a Nanodrop 2000c. Notes on this clone: Its antigen has not been determined. Base-call qualities are not available, and no considerably larger clone is one nucleotide away.

According to the germline V gene (reference sequence), CDR1 reads SEHNR and CDR2 reads FQNEAQ. The V end loses 1 base and the J end loses 6 bases, and a stretch of 19 bases separates them. The CDR3 contains 17 residues, cysteine and phenylalanine counted. Only the CDR3 portion is preserved as DNA: 51 bases, with reading frame beginning at the first base. TCR CDR3 regions were amplified from genomic DNA by multiplex PCR using the deep immunoSEQ assay. For each cell subset, the extracted genomic DNA was distributed evenly across all wells of several immunoSEQ 96-well plates, and each plate served as one replicate. For sorted subsets, 200 to 250 ng genomic DNA, equal to about 30,000 T cell genomes, was loaded into each replicate PCR. Purified libraries were measured with a Qubit 3.0 fluorometer, size-checked on a Bioanalyzer 2100, and measured again with the KAPA Library Quantification kit. Every immunoSEQ 96-well plate was sequenced on a dedicated single-read 150-cycle Illumina NextSeq 550 flow cell. For the original study's pipeline: Because the immunoSEQ output included only junctional sequences and no quality scores, the filtering could not be the same as the filtering used for full-length reads. Sequences were annotated with PyIR, a Python wrapper for IgBLAST v1.9, using IMGT germline references to assign V/J genes and CDR3. Reads were filtered out if the reads had weak V/J assignments (E-value above 1e-6), no CDR3, stop codons, out-of-frame junctions, or ambiguous translated residues. V3J clonotypes were defined as sequences sharing the same inferred V gene, J gene, and CDR3 amino acid sequence. The percentage overlap between two repertoires was calculated by dividing the number of shared unique clonotypes by the size of the smaller repertoire. RTK rarefaction, the Chao1 estimator, and Recon v2.1 estimates of unobserved clonotypes were used to assess repertoire richness. Generation probabilities for all TCRbeta clonotypes obtained by the gDNA method from a few donors were computed using OLGA. Held by TCRdb, this immuneACCESS table contains in-frame sequences only and omits some clones. Under half of the omission traces to an unresolved V gene where checked; the cause of the rest is unknown. The V and J calls and clone size come from that table; D and trimming were worked out from the DNA. The sample table contains some 1,400,000 clones; only one count was recorded for more than 95% of them. Of the sample, approximately 1.2% falls within the top ten clones.

The study at large found these results: The small number of donors limited the genetic and exposure-history diversity represented. Larger estimated clonotype richness was generally found for naive subsets than for memory subsets. Pairwise subsampling led to the expectation that sequencing depth would affect the degree of clonotype sharing among donors. Across a few donors, around 5% of naive CD4, over 3% of naive CD8, under 2.5% of memory CD4, and approximately 0.4% of memory CD8 clonotypes were shared. Even with the large sequencing depth, rarefaction of the sorted-subset datasets indicated that sequencing was incomplete. Higher generation probabilities were observed for clonotypes shared by all four sorted-subset donors than for non-shared clonotypes. Sampling was restricted to blood, and TCR repertoires in tissue are likely to differ from TCR repertoires in blood.

The sequence joins TRBV7-9 to TRBJ1-5; perhaps TRBD1 is the D gene, with 5 bases matching. The receptor was derived from a man aged 25 to 45 in good health. The specimen was naive CD4+ T cells sorted from blood. Reading the label with the study, this specimen's cell subset or site is: CD45RA+ positively selected. The CDR3 region has the sequence CASSLGGGRVRTQPQHF. Read as DNA, the sequence is TGTGCCAGCAGCTTAGGGGGCGGCAGGGTCAGGACTCAGCCCCAGCATTTT.